The next 5 T cell receptor beta chains were all read from a single sample in a study of metastatic and nonmetastatic thyroid tumors. No patient received treatment before thyroid surgery. TCRdb reprocessed the PCR reads using MiXCR. This table holds around 15,000 clones, around 31% found once. Specimen: tumor tissue. These receptors were obtained from a male donor with papillary thyroid cancer or a benign thyroid nodule (not recorded which). Some clones in this sample may be carry-over from other donors' samples.

This clone is medium-sized. Other DNA sequences in the same sample also yield this CDR3. The chain is built from TRBV20-1 and TRBJ1-5; D possibly corresponds to TRBD1 (6 bases). The germline CDR1 and CDR2 sequences are DFQATT and SNEGSKA (reference sequence). The CDR3 spans 14 residues. The V gene lost 3 bases and the J gene lost 6 bases, with 15 bases spanning the gap. The CDR3 reads CSASAGGRGQPQHF. The CDR3 DNA reads as TGCAGTGCTAGTGCCGGGGGCCGAGGTCAGCCCCAGCATTTT.

This clone counts as medium-sized. The rearrangement joins TRBV28 to TRBJ1-1; D unresolved. Deletions cut 7 bases from V and 2 bases from J, with 8 bases between. The CDR3 contains 12 residues. The V gene's germline CDR1 is MDHEN and CDR2 SYDVKM. CDR3 nucleotides: TGTGCCAGCACCCGGTCCAACACTGAAGCTTTCTTT. Protein product: CASTRSNTEAFF.

This clone was observed at least ten times. The chain links TRBV20-1 to TRBJ1-1; 8 bases are a match to TRBD1. Losses at the gene ends were 1 base for V and 1 base for J; bases not matched to a gene: 11. CDR1 and CDR2 from the germline V gene are DFQATT and SNEGSKA (reference sequence). This CDR3 has 17 residues. CDR3 bases: TGCAGTGCTAGAGTAAGGGACAGGTACCTCTCGAACACTGAAGCTTTCTTT. Translation: CSARVRDRYLSNTEAFF.

This clone was found many times. The V gene is TRBV24-1, the J gene TRBJ2-5; no firm D call. Trimming left V 7 bases short and J 4 bases short, with 9 bases between. Germline assignment: CDR1 KGHDR and CDR2 SFDVKD. The CDR3 runs to 12 residues. The CDR3 spells CATRAETETQYF. Here the CDR3 DNA reads TGTGCCACCAGGGCAGAAACAGAGACCCAGTACTTC.

The rearrangement links TRBV4-1 to TRBJ2-7; possibly TRBD1 for D (6 bases). The CDR3 covers 14 residues. Trimming left V 4 bases short and J 1 base short, with 11 bases between. Germline values: CDR1 MGHRA, CDR2 YSYEKL. CDR3 in amino acids: CASSPRTDSYEQYF. In nucleotides, the CDR3 is TGCGCCAGCAGCCCCAGGACAGATTCCTACGAGCAGTACTTC.